This is a list of T cell receptor beta chains from one sample in a study of T cell repertoires in aging, cancer and after chemotherapy. TCRdb used MiXCR to reprocess the multiplex PCR reads, holding one entry per CDR3 protein. The profile covers about 2,000 distinct CDR3 sequences, with around a fifth appearing a single time and 23% taken by the ten largest. The sequenced material came from blood. These TCRs come from a human donor with a solid tumor. Each CDR3 is given with its conserved first and last residue. The D gene is left open where the match is weak. Rows may omit the clone size; those that give it use once, few, many or a size class.

J gene | D gene | clone size | V gene | CDR3 protein | CDR3 DNA
TRBJ2-1 | . | medium-sized | TRBV20-1 | CSAKRLLVSYNEQFF | TGCAGTGCCAAGCGTCTGCTGGTGAGTTACAATGAGCAGTTCTTC
TRBJ2-1 | . | medium-sized | TRBV7-9 | CASSLQGEQFF | TGTGCCAGCAGCTTACAGGGAGAGCAGTTCTTC
TRBJ2-5 | . | . | TRBV13 | CASSPRPAGETQYF | TGTGCCAGCAGCCCTAGGCCAGCGGGAGAGACCCAGTACTTC
TRBJ2-7 | . | medium-sized | TRBV6-6 | CASSYFQDTYEQYF | TGTGCCAGCAGTTACTTCCAGGATACCTACGAGCAGTACTTC
TRBJ1-1 | . | medium-sized | TRBV6-5 | CASSSGSGPEAFF | TGTGCCAGCAGTTCAGGAAGCGGTCCCGAAGCTTTCTTT
TRBJ2-7 | TRBD1 | . | TRBV6-1 | CASRVPGTGLGDYEQYF | TGTGCCAGCAGAGTTCCCGGGACAGGGCTTGGAGACTACGAGCAGTACTTC
TRBJ2-7 | TRBD2 | medium-sized | TRBV27 | CASSPGMGLYEQYF | TGTGCCAGCAGTCCGGGGATGGGACTATACGAGCAGTACTTC
TRBJ2-7 | TRBD2 | medium-sized | TRBV15 | CATSRELATSYEQYF | TGTGCCACCAGCAGAGAACTAGCGACCTCCTACGAGCAGTACTTC
TRBJ1-2 | TRBD1 | . | TRBV19 | CASRRPGQAYGYTF | TGTGCCAGCCGCCGCCCGGGACAGGCTTATGGCTACACCTTC
TRBJ1-1 | . | few | TRBV10-3 | CAISDYKNTEAFF | TGTGCCATCAGTGACTACAAGAACACTGAAGCTTTCTTT
TRBJ2-1 | . | large | TRBV29-1 | CSGKINEQFF | TGCAGCGGGAAAATCAATGAGCAGTTCTTC
TRBJ2-7 | TRBD2 | medium-sized | TRBV7-2 | CASSTGTTYYEQYF | TGTGCCAGCAGCACCGGGACTACATACTACGAGCAGTACTTC
TRBJ2-7 | TRBD2 | medium-sized | TRBV20-1 | CGIRGSGYEQYF | TGCGGGATTCGTGGTAGCGGGTACGAGCAGTACTTC
TRBJ2-6 | . | medium-sized | TRBV19 | CASSIGLSGANVLTF | TGTGCCAGTAGTATAGGCCTCTCTGGGGCCAACGTCCTGACTTTC
TRBJ2-5 | TRBD2 | . | TRBV20-1 | CSARESGGPRETQYF | TGCAGTGCTAGAGAGAGCGGGGGTCCCCGTGAGACCCAGTACTTC
TRBJ2-3 | . | . | TRBV7-8 | CASSQVVDTQYF | TGTGCCAGCAGCCAGGTAGTCGATACGCAGTATTTT
TRBJ2-1 | . | medium-sized | TRBV30 | CAWSLDVYNEQFF | TGTGCCTGGAGTTTGGACGTCTACAATGAGCAGTTCTTC
TRBJ2-1 | TRBD2 | large | TRBV29-1 | CSVDSGGRGQFF | TGCAGCGTTGATTCGGGGGGGAGAGGGCAGTTCTTC
TRBJ2-1 | TRBD2 | medium-sized | TRBV29-1 | CSVGSLAGDSDEQFF | TGCAGCGTTGGTTCGCTAGCGGGGGATAGTGATGAGCAGTTCTTC
TRBJ1-5 | . | medium-sized | TRBV20-1 | CSARQPGERNQPQHF | TGCAGTGCTAGGCAACCAGGGGAACGGAATCAGCCCCAGCATTTT
TRBJ2-7 | . | medium-sized | TRBV19 | CASISPSYEQYF | TGTGCCAGTATCTCACCTTCCTACGAGCAGTACTTC
TRBJ1-2 | . | few | TRBV28 | CASSGTGYGYTF | TGTGCCAGCAGTGGAACAGGGTATGGCTACACCTTC
TRBJ2-1 | . | few | TRBV6-4 | CASSVLPDQGGNEQFF | TGTGCCAGCAGTGTCCTCCCAGACCAGGGTGGCAATGAGCAGTTCTTC
TRBJ2-3 | TRBD2 | medium-sized | TRBV7-9 | CASSLDAGGRPTDTQYF | TGTGCCAGCAGCTTAGATGCCGGCGGGAGGCCCACAGATACGCAGTATTTT
TRBJ1-2 | . | medium-sized | TRBV15 | CATSRTRTDYGYTF | TGTGCCACCAGCAGGACCCGTACGGACTATGGCTACACCTTC
TRBJ1-4 | TRBD1 | large | TRBV29-1 | CSVGQGELFF | TGCAGCGTCGGACAGGGGGAACTGTTTTTT
TRBJ2-2 | . | medium-sized | TRBV6-4 | CASSDDHTGELFF | TGTGCCAGCAGTGACGACCACACCGGGGAGCTGTTTTTT